A selection of T cell receptor beta chains follows, all from one sample in a study of response to subunit inactivated influenza vaccine. MiXCR, applied by TCRdb to the RT-PCR reads, yields one record per CDR3 protein. This sample has hundreds of thousands of distinct CDR3 sequences; approximately 15% occur once, and the top ten carry around 7%. The sequences come from PBMCs from blood, collected 14 days before vaccination. These receptors originate from a man between 45 and 60 years old who received an inactivated influenza vaccine. Both conserved end residues are part of each CDR3. A D gene is named only where the DNA matches it firmly. Expanded clones get a size class; other rows say once, few or many, or leave the size out.

size	V	D	J	CDR3	DNA
few	TRBV4-1	TRBD1	TRBJ1-1	CASSQGWDRKAFF	TGCGCCAGCAGCCAAGGATGGGACAGGAAAGCTTTCTTT
few	TRBV7-2	-	TRBJ2-7	CASSLQGTGLEQYF	TGTGCCAGCAGCCTTCAGGGGACTGGGCTCGAGCAGTACTTC
many	TRBV4-3	-	TRBJ2-1	CASSQDPGGNGEQFF	TGCGCCAGCAGCCAAGACCCAGGAGGGAACGGTGAGCAGTTCTTC
many	TRBV7-8	-	TRBJ1-5	CASSLGGQISNQPQHF	TGTGCCAGCAGCTTAGGGGGACAAATTAGCAATCAGCCCCAGCATTTT
many	TRBV7-2	TRBD1	TRBJ2-7	CASSLVGQVYEQYF	TGTGCCAGCAGCTTAGTGGGACAGGTTTACGAGCAGTACTTC
-	TRBV7-3	TRBD1	TRBJ2-3	CASSWTGTGGFYTQYF	TGTGCCAGCAGCTGGACCGGGACAGGGGGCTTTTATACGCAGTATTTT
-	TRBV5-1	TRBD2	TRBJ2-1	CASSRSGGASNEQFF	TGCGCCAGCAGCAGAAGCGGGGGGGCCTCCAACGAGCAGTTCTTC
few	TRBV5-1	TRBD2	TRBJ2-1	CASSLPTTRLAGNSYNEQFF	TGCGCCAGCAGCCTCCCAACAACGAGACTAGCGGGGAACTCCTACAATGAGCAGTTCTTC
many	TRBV7-6	-	TRBJ1-3	CASSLEEGSGNTIYF	TGTGCCAGCAGCTTAGAGGAGGGCTCTGGAAACACCATATATTTT
few	TRBV29-1	TRBD1	TRBJ2-1	CSVVGDRTFYNEQFF	TGCAGCGTTGTAGGGGACAGAACTTTCTACAATGAGCAGTTCTTC
many	TRBV12-3/TRBV12-4	TRBD2	TRBJ2-1	CASSWGLAGGNEQFF	TGTGCCAGCAGTTGGGGACTAGCGGGAGGCAATGAGCAGTTCTTC
-	TRBV20-1	TRBD1	TRBJ2-1	CSARDHLTGINEQFF	TGCAGTGCTAGAGACCATCTGACAGGGATCAATGAGCAGTTCTTC
-	TRBV15	-	TRBJ1-2	CATSSRTPRVHGYTF	TGTGCCACCAGCAGTAGGACACCTCGGGTACACGGCTACACCTTC
-	TRBV15	-	TRBJ2-2	CATSRLSAGELFF	TGTGCCACCAGCAGACTTAGTGCCGGGGAGCTGTTTTTT
-	TRBV20-1	-	TRBJ2-2	CSARDRADRLDTGELFF	TGCAGTGCTAGAGATAGGGCAGACCGCCTGGACACCGGGGAGCTGTTTTTT
few	TRBV5-1	TRBD1	TRBJ1-1	CASSKYGQDGEAFF	TGCGCCAGCAGCAAATACGGACAGGACGGTGAAGCTTTCTTT
-	TRBV7-2	TRBD2	TRBJ2-3	CASSLGPLAGGVDTQYF	TGTGCCAGCAGCTTAGGGCCCCTCGCGGGAGGGGTGGATACGCAGTATTTT
few	TRBV25-1	TRBD1	TRBJ1-1	CASGWLTGGASAFF	TGTGCCAGCGGGTGGCTAACAGGGGGCGCGTCGGCTTTCTTT
-	TRBV14	-	TRBJ2-5	CASSQDLQGSGKTQYF	TGTGCCAGCAGCCAAGATCTACAGGGTAGTGGCAAGACCCAGTACTTC
-	TRBV28	-	TRBJ1-2	CASSFQGGGRYGYTF	TGTGCCAGCAGTTTTCAAGGGGGTGGGCGCTATGGCTACACCTTC
few	TRBV20-1	TRBD2	TRBJ2-7	CSARGGKHSYEQYF	TGCAGTGCTAGGGGGGGGAAGCATTCCTACGAGCAGTACTTC
-	TRBV20-1	TRBD2	TRBJ2-5	CSASSSGGSGGQETQYF	TGCAGTGCTAGCTCGAGCGGGGGGTCTGGTGGCCAAGAGACCCAGTACTTC
many	TRBV3-1	TRBD2	TRBJ2-7	CASSQAGRAYEQYF	TGTGCCAGCAGCCAAGCCGGGAGGGCGTACGAGCAGTACTTC
many	TRBV28	TRBD1	TRBJ2-3	CASSAGTGVSTDTQYF	TGTGCCAGCAGTGCAGGGACAGGGGTGTCCACAGATACGCAGTATTTT
-	TRBV30	-	TRBJ2-7	CAWNSGQGKNEQYF	TGTGCCTGGAACTCCGGGCAGGGGAAGAACGAGCAGTACTTC
few	TRBV29-1	-	TRBJ2-6	CSVVGGTTGANVLTF	TGCAGCGTTGTAGGGGGGACAACTGGGGCCAACGTCCTGACTTTC
-	TRBV29-1	-	TRBJ1-2	CSVWGGEGYTF	TGCAGCGTTTGGGGGGGCGAGGGCTACACCTTC
-	TRBV5-1	-	TRBJ2-2	CASNIGGNTKELFF	TGCGCCAGCAATATCGGAGGGAACACCAAGGAGCTGTTTTTT
few	TRBV15	-	TRBJ2-3	CATSRPPGDTQYF	TGTGCCACCAGCAGACCCCCGGGGGATACGCAGTATTTT
few	TRBV5-6	-	TRBJ1-5	CASSLVGFPQHF	TGTGCCAGCAGCTTGGTCGGCTTTCCCCAGCATTTT
few	TRBV6-2/TRBV6-3	-	TRBJ2-1	CASNTPRSYNEQFF	TGTGCCAGCAATACGCCGCGGTCCTACAATGAGCAGTTCTTC
-	TRBV7-9	TRBD1	TRBJ2-1	CATGTGRNNEQFF	TGTGCCACCGGGACAGGGAGGAACAATGAGCAGTTCTTC
-	TRBV5-1	-	TRBJ2-1	CASMDMAGDNEQFF	TGCGCCAGCATGGATATGGCAGGGGACAATGAGCAGTTCTTC
-	TRBV6-2/TRBV6-3	-	TRBJ1-1	CASSYTRDLNTEAFF	TGTGCCAGCAGTTACACCAGGGACTTGAACACTGAAGCTTTCTTT
few	TRBV5-1	TRBD1	TRBJ2-6	CASSMNGQGSGANVLTF	TGCGCCAGCAGCATGAACGGACAGGGATCTGGGGCCAACGTCCTGACTTTC
-	TRBV30	-	TRBJ2-1	CAWSVGLNEQFF	TGTGCCTGGAGTGTTGGCCTCAATGAGCAGTTCTTC
few	TRBV18	TRBD2	TRBJ2-3	CASSPPAPSGATDTQYF	TGTGCCAGCTCACCACCGGCACCTAGCGGGGCGACAGATACGCAGTATTTT
many	TRBV10-3	-	TRBJ2-7	CATSATGSHEQYF	TGTGCCACCTCCGCGACAGGATCACACGAGCAGTACTTC
-	TRBV27	TRBD2	TRBJ2-1	CASSLWSSGDNEQFF	TGTGCCAGCAGTTTATGGTCTAGCGGGGACAATGAGCAGTTCTTC
many	TRBV28	TRBD2	TRBJ2-7	CASRLAGGYEQYF	TGTGCCAGCAGACTAGCGGGGGGCTACGAGCAGTACTTC
few	TRBV15	TRBD2	TRBJ2-5	CATSELPSGSADAQYF	TGTGCCACCAGCGAGCTACCTAGCGGGAGCGCCGACGCCCAGTACTTC
few	TRBV27	-	TRBJ1-2	CASSFSGITVNGYTF	TGTGCCAGCAGTTTCTCTGGGATAACAGTCAATGGCTACACCTTC
few	TRBV7-9	TRBD1	TRBJ2-5	CASSRIGGTGEETQYF	TGTGCCAGCAGCCGTATTGGCGGGACAGGGGAAGAGACCCAGTACTTC
many	TRBV7-9	TRBD2	TRBJ2-1	CASIKSGGTSYNEQFF	TGTGCCAGCATCAAAAGCGGGGGAACCTCCTACAATGAGCAGTTCTTC
-	TRBV7-9	TRBD2	TRBJ2-7	CASSLARGRPYEQYF	TGTGCCAGCAGCTTAGCGCGGGGGAGGCCCTACGAGCAGTACTTC
few	TRBV15	-	TRBJ1-4	CATSRVPGGINEKLFF	TGTGCCACCAGCAGAGTCCCCGGCGGGATTAATGAAAAACTGTTTTTT
many	TRBV18	TRBD1	TRBJ1-1	CASSPGTGRSEAFF	TGTGCCAGCTCACCCGGGACAGGCAGATCCGAAGCTTTCTTT
many	TRBV5-1	-	TRBJ1-5	CASSSGQPNQPQHF	TGCGCCAGCAGCTCCGGACAGCCTAATCAGCCCCAGCATTTT
many	TRBV20-1	-	TRBJ2-1	CSARFGSSYNEQFF	TGCAGTGCTAGATTCGGGAGCTCCTACAATGAGCAGTTCTTC
few	TRBV19	TRBD1	TRBJ2-7	CASSATGGAFYEQYF	TGTGCCAGTAGTGCGACAGGGGGCGCATTTTACGAGCAGTACTTC
few	TRBV5-5	-	TRBJ2-7	CASSPYENSYEQYF	TGTGCCAGCAGCCCGTACGAAAACTCCTACGAGCAGTACTTC
few	TRBV7-7	-	TRBJ2-1	CASSLVLATDHEQFF	TGTGCCAGCAGCTTAGTACTAGCTACGGACCATGAGCAGTTCTTC
few	TRBV28	TRBD1	TRBJ2-3	CASRPGQGQNTQYF	TGTGCCAGCAGACCCGGACAGGGACAGAATACGCAGTATTTT
few	TRBV5-1	TRBD1	TRBJ2-3	CASSLGRGRTDTQYF	TGCGCCAGCAGCTTGGGCAGGGGGCGCACAGATACGCAGTATTTT
-	TRBV5-1	TRBD2	TRBJ2-7	CASSPGTSISYEQYF	TGCGCCAGCAGCCCAGGGACTAGTATCTCCTACGAGCAGTACTTC